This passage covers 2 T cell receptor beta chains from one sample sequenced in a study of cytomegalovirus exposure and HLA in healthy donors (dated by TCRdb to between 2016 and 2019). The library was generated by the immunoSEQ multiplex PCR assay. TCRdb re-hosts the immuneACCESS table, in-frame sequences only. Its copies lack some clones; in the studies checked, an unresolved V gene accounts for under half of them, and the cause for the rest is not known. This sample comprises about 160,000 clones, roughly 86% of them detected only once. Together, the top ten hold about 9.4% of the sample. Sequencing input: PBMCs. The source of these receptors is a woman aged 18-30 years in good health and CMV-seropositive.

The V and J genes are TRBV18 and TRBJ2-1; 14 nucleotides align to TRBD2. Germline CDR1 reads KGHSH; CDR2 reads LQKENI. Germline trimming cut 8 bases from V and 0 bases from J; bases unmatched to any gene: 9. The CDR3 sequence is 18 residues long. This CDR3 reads CASVPGLAGVSSYNEQFF. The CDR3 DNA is TGTGCCAGCGTACCGGGACTAGCGGGAGTCAGCTCCTACAATGAGCAGTTCTTC.

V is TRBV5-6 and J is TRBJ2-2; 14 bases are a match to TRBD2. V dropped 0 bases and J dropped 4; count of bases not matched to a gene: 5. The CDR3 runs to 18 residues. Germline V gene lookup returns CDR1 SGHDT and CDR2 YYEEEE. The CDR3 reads CASSLVSGLAGGTGELFF. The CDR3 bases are TGTGCCAGCAGCTTGGTCTCTGGACTAGCGGGAGGCACCGGGGAGCTGTTTTTT.